This T cell receptor beta chain was captured in a study of CD8 T cells in ankylosing spondylitis. Study findings and constraints: Ankylosing spondylitis blood seemed to carry a telltale TCR beta motif made of several highly homologous variants. Reported data indicate significant enrichment of disease-linked clones within matched ankylosing spondylitis synovial fluid.

Looked up from germline, CDR1 is SGHRS and CDR2 is YFSETQ. V dropped 2 bases and J dropped 1 base, with 9 bases sitting between them. CDR3 length equals 15 residues. With regard to this clonotype: Antigen: not known.

Construction of TCR beta libraries was performed using quantitative 5'-RACE with molecular barcodes. TCRdb redid the calling of the 5' RACE reads with MiXCR, one entry per CDR3 protein. Among over 700,000 distinct CDR3 sequences listed, around 20% were seen once. Sequencing was carried out using blood, either unsorted or a sorted T cell fraction (not recorded which). The source of this sequence is a male donor with ankylosing spondylitis. The chain couples TRBV5-1 to TRBJ1-4, with D unclear. This CDR3 is CASSFRGLTNEKLFF. CDR3 DNA: TGCGCCAGCAGCTTTAGAGGGCTAACTAATGAAAAACTGTTTTTT. The full variable domain, in which reference TRBV5-1 and TRBJ1-4 provide the parts outside the CDR3, is KAGVTQTPRYLIKTRGQQVTLSCSPISGHRSVSWYQQTPGQGLQFLFEYFSETQRNKGNFPGRFSGRQFSNSRSEMNVSTLELGDSALYLCASSFRGLTNEKLFFGSGTQLSVL.